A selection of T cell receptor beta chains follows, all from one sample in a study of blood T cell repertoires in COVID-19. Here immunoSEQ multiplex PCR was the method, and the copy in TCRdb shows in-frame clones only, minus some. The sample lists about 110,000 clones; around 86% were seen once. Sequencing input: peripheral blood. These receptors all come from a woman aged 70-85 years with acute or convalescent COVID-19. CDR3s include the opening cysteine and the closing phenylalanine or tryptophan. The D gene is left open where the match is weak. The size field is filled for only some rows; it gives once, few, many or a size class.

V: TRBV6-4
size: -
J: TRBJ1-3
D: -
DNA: TGTGCCAGCAGTGACAGGGGGAACTCTGGAAACACCATATATTTT
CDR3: CASSDRGNSGNTIYF

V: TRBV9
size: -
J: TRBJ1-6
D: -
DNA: TGTGCCAGCAGCGTAGAAGTTGGCCATTCACCCCTCCACTTT
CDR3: CASSVEVGHSPLHF

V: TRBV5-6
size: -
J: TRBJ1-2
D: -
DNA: TGTGCCAGCACCCTCGGCATGCGGGGCTACACCTTC
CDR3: CASTLGMRGYTF

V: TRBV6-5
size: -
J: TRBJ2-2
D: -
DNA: TGTGCCAGTCAGAGAGAGCGGGCCACCGGGGAGCTGTTTTTT
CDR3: CASQRERATGELFF

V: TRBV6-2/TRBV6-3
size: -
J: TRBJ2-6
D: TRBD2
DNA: TGTGCCAGCAGCCCGGCTCAACTAGCGGGGGACTCTGGGGCCAACGTCCTGACTTTC
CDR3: CASSPAQLAGDSGANVLTF

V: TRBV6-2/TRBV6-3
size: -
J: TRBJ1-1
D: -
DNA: TGTGCCAGCAGTTACTCGTGGCAGGGCACTGAAGCTTTCTTT
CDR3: CASSYSWQGTEAFF

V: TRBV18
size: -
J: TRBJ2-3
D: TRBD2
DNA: TGTGCCAGCTCACCCCTTGAAGCGGGGGGAGATAATACGCAGTATTTT
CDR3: CASSPLEAGGDNTQYF

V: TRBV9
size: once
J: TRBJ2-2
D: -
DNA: TGTGCCAGCAGCGTAGTCGCGCACAACACCGGGGAGCTGTTTTTT
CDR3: CASSVVAHNTGELFF

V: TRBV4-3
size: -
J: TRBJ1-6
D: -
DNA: TGCGCCAGCAGCCAAGATTACGGGAGCTCCTATAATTCACCCCTCCACTTT
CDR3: CASSQDYGSSYNSPLHF

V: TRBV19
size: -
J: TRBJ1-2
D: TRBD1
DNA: TGTGCCAGTAGCCAAGGACAGGGGATCCACTATGGCTACACCTTC
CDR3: CASSQGQGIHYGYTF

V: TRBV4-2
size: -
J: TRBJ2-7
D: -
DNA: TGTGCCAGCAGCAAAGGTAGCTACGAGCAGTACTTC
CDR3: CASSKGSYEQYF

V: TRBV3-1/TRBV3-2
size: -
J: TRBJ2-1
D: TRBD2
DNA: TGTGCCAGCAGCCTCCCCGGGACTAAACCCATTAATGAGCAGTTCTTC
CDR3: CASSLPGTKPINEQFF

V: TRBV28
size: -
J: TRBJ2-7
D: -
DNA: TGTGCCAGCAGTTTCAGCGGAACCTCCTACGAGCAGTACTTC
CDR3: CASSFSGTSYEQYF

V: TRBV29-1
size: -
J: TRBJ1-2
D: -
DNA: TGCAGCGTTGAAAGTTATGAAGGGAGGGGCCTGAACTATGGCTACACCTTC
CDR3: CSVESYEGRGLNYGYTF

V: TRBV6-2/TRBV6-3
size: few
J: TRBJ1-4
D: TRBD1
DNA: TGTGCCAGCAGTCGACAGGGAGGAGCCCTAGGTGAAAAACTGTTTTTT
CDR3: CASSRQGGALGEKLFF

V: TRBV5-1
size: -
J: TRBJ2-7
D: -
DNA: TGCGCCAGCAGGCGGGGTCCCGCAGCCCACGAGCAGTACTTC
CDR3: CASRRGPAAHEQYF

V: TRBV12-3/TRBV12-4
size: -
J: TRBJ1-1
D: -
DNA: TGTGCCAGCAGCCGTGTCCCGAACACTGAAGCTTTCTTT
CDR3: CASSRVPNTEAFF

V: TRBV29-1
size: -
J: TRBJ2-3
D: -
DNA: TGCAGCGTTGAAGTCCAAGCCGTAAGGTATTTT
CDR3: CSVEVQAVRYF

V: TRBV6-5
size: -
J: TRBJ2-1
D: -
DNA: TGTGCCAGCAGCCTGGAGGGCCATCGGAATGAGCAGTTCTTC
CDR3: CASSLEGHRNEQFF

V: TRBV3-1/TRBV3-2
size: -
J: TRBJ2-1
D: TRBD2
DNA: TGTGCCAGCAGCCAAGACTCGGGGGGGTACTACAATGAGCAGTTCTTC
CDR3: CASSQDSGGYYNEQFF

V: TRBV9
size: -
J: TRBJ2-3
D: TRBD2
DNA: TGTGCCAGCAGCGTAGTTAGCGGGGGGGCCCCAGATACGCAGTATTTT
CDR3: CASSVVSGGAPDTQYF

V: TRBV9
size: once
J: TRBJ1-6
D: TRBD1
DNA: TGTGCCAGCAGCGCGGACGGGACAGGGGTTTCACCCCTCCACTTT
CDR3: CASSADGTGVSPLHF

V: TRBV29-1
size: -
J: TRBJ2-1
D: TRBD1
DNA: TGCAGCGTTGGACAGGGTTACAATGAGCAGTTCTTC
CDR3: CSVGQGYNEQFF

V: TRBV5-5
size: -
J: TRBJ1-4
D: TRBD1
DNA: TGTGCCAGCAGCTTTCGGGACAGCCTCGCAACTAATGAAAAACTGTTTTTT
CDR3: CASSFRDSLATNEKLFF

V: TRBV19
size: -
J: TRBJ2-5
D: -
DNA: TGTGCCAGTAGTTTCGGCGGGGCTGGGGAGACCCAGTACTTC
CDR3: CASSFGGAGETQYF

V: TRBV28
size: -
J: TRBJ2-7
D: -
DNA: TGTGCCAGCACGACAGAGGCCACCTACGAGCAGTACTTC
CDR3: CASTTEATYEQYF

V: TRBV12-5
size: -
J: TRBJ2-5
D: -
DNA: TGTGCTAGTGGTTTCGAAGAGACCCAGTACTTC
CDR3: CASGFEETQYF

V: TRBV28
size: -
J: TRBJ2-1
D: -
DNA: TGTGCCAGCAGTTTTTTAAATGAGCAGTTCTTC
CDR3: CASSFLNEQFF

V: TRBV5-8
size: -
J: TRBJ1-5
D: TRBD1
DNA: TGTGCCAGCAGCTCGGGAAGGGGGCCAACATATAGCAATCAGCCCCAGCATTTT
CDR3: CASSSGRGPTYSNQPQHF

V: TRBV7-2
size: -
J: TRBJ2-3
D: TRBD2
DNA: TGTGCCAGCAGCTTACGACTCAGCCTAGGGGCGGGAGGCACAGATACGCAGTATTTT
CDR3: CASSLRLSLGAGGTDTQYF

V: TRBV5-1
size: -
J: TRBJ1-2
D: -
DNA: TGCGCCAGCAGCTTGATGGAAATGGGCGGCTACACCTTC
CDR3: CASSLMEMGGYTF

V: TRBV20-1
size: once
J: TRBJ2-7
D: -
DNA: TGCAGTGCTAGCAGGGTTTACGAGCAGTACTTC
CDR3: CSASRVYEQYF

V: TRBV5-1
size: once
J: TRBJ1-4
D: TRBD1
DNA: TGCGCCAGCAGCGCCGGGACAGGGAAGGAAAAACTGTTTTTT
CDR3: CASSAGTGKEKLFF

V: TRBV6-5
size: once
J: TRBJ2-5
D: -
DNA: TGTGCCAGCCGTTCCACCGGAGAGACCCAGTACTTC
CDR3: CASRSTGETQYF

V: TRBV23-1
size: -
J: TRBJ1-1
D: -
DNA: TGCGCCAGCAGTCAACCCAGAACAGGGTGCGGAGACACTGAAGCTTTCTTT
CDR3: CASSQPRTGCGDTEAFF

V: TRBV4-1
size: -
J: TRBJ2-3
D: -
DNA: TGCGCCAGCAGCCAAGTGGCTTCGGGAGCAGATACGCAGTATTTT
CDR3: CASSQVASGADTQYF

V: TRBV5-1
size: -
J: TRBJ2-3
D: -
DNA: TGCGCCAGCAGAGTGCAGGGCCCAGATACGCAGTATTTT
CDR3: CASRVQGPDTQYF

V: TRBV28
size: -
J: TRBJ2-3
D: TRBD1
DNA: TGTGCCAGCAGTTTAAGGGGGACAGGGTCAGATACGCAGTATTTT
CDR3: CASSLRGTGSDTQYF

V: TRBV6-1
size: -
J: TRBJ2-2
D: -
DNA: TGTGCCAGCAGTGAATGGGACGGGAGAGGAACCGGGGAGCTGTTTTTT
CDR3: CASSEWDGRGTGELFF

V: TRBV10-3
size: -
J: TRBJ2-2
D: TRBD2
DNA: TGTGCCATCACCCGGACTAGCGGGGGGGCCGACACCGGGGAGCTGTTTTTT
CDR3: CAITRTSGGADTGELFF

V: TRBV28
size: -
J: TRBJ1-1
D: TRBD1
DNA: TGTGCCAGCAGTTGGACAGGGAACACTGAAGCTTTCTTT
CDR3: CASSWTGNTEAFF

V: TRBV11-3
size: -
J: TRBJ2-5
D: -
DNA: TGTGCCAGCAGCTTAGAAGGGGGAACGGAGACCCAGTACTTC
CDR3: CASSLEGGTETQYF

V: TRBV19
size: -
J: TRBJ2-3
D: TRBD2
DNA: TGTGCCAGTAGCCCTGCTCGTTCGACTAGCGGGAGGACAGATACGCAGTATTTT
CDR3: CASSPARSTSGRTDTQYF

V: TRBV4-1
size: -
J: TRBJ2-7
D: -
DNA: TGCGCCAGCAGCCAAGGATCTAGCGACTACGAGCAGTACTTC
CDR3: CASSQGSSDYEQYF

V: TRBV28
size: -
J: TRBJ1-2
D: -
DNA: TGTGCCAGCAGTTTAATCGGGGAGGGCTATGGCTACACCTTC
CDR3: CASSLIGEGYGYTF

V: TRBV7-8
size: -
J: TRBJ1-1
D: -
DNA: TGTGCCAGTACCACAGGGTACGGCACTGAAGCTTTCTTT
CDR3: CASTTGYGTEAFF

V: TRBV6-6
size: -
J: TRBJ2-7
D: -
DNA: TGTGCCAGCAGTTACCCCGGGAAACTCTCCTACGAGCAGTACTTC
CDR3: CASSYPGKLSYEQYF

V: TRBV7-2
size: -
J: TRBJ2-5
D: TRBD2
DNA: TGTGCCAGCAGCCCAGGAGGGAGCGGGGGGTCCCAAGAGACCCAGTACTTC
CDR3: CASSPGGSGGSQETQYF

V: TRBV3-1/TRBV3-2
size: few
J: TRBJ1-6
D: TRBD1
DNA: TGTGCCAGCAGCCAAGTCGACAGGGGTAATTCACCCCTCCACTTT
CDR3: CASSQVDRGNSPLHF

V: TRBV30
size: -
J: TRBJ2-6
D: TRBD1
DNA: TGTGCCTGGAGTACAGGGGGCTCTGGGGCCAACGTCCTGACTTTC
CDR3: CAWSTGGSGANVLTF